This T cell receptor beta chain was observed in a study of cytomegalovirus exposure and HLA in healthy donors. Study-level information: An early data release held around 80 million unique TCRs from HLA-typed donors.

With regard to this clone: What it recognizes is unknown.

Study outcomes and limitations: Some TCR beta chains (more than 150 of them) were listed as cytomegalovirus-associated. By a later analysis, the bulk of CMV-associated TCR beta chains appeared HLA-restricted.

The primer mix had 60 Vbeta and 13 Jbeta primers. Sequencing was performed with immunoSEQ multiplex PCR; in TCRdb, only in-frame clones are kept and a portion is missing. This sample has 100,000 or so clones; roughly four fifths occur once, and the top ten carry roughly 5.1%. The source of this sequence is a man aged 35 to 55 in good health and CMV-seropositive. What was sequenced was PBMCs.

CDR3 region: CSVTRQLKSTDTQYF. In nucleotides, the CDR3 is TGCAGCGTTACCCGACAGCTAAAGAGCACAGATACGCAGTATTTT. The chain employs TRBV29-1 and TRBJ2-3; D perhaps matches TRBD1 (5 bases). Per germline, CDR1 SQVTM and CDR2 ANQGSEA. V was shortened by 5 bases and J by 0 bases, with 15 bases between the two germline ends. The CDR3 runs to 15 residues.